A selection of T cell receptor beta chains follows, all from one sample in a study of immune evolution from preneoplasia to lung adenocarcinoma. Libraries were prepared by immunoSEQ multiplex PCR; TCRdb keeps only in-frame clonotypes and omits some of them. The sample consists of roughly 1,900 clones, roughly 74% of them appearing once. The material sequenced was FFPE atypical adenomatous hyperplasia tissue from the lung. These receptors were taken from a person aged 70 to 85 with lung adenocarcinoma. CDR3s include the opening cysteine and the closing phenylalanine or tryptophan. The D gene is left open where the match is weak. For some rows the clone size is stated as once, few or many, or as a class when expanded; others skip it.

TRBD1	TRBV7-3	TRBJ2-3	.	CASSFRTGVTDTQYF	TGTGCCAGCAGCTTCCGCACAGGGGTCACAGATACGCAGTATTTT
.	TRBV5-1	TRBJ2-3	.	CASSHNVGLTDTQYF	TGCGCCAGCAGCCACAACGTGGGCCTCACAGATACGCAGTATTTT
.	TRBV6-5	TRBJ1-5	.	CASSYSSGEDQPQHF	TGTGCCAGCAGTTACTCATCAGGGGAGGATCAGCCCCAGCATTTT
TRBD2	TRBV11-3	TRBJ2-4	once	CASSLFVGGSIQYF	TGTGCCAGCAGCTTATTTGTAGGCGGGAGCATTCAGTACTTC
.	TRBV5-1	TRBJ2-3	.	CASSLSLSAGTQYF	TGCGCCAGCAGCTTATCCCTGAGCGCAGGAACGCAGTATTTT
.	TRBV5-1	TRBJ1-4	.	CASSFGQGYEKLFF	TGCGCCAGCAGCTTTGGTCAGGGTTATGAAAAACTGTTTTTT
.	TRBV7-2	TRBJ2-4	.	CASSFLIGKNIQYF	TGTGCCAGCAGCTTCTTAATAGGCAAAAACATTCAGTACTTC
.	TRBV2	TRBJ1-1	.	CASSALGLRNTEAFF	TGTGCCAGCAGTGCCCTGGGACTCCGGAACACTGAAGCTTTCTTT
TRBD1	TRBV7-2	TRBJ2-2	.	CASSLATGGTGELFF	TGTGCCAGCAGCTTAGCTACAGGGGGGACCGGGGAGCTGTTTTTT
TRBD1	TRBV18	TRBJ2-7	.	CASSRQGTGSSYEQYF	TGTGCCAGCTCACGCCAGGGGACAGGTAGCTCCTACGAGCAGTACTTC
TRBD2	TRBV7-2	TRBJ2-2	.	CASRPPGLERVGELFF	TGTGCCAGCAGACCACCGGGACTAGAGAGAGTCGGGGAGCTGTTTTTT
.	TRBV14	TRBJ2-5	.	CASSQDRVMIYF	TGTGCCAGCAGCCAAGACAGGGTAATGATTTACTTC
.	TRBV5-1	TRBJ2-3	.	CASSLEVRDTQYF	TGCGCCAGCAGCTTGGAGGTCAGGGATACGCAGTATTTT
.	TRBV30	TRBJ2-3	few	CAWGENSDTQYF	TGTGCCTGGGGTGAGAATTCCGATACGCAGTATTTT
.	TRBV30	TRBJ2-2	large	CAWSPTTAYTGELFF	TGTGCCTGGAGTCCCACGACAGCTTACACCGGGGAGCTGTTTTTT
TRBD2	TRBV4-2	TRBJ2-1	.	CASSQDRGLADVVYNEQFF	TGTGCCAGCAGCCAAGATCGGGGACTAGCGGACGTGGTCTACAATGAGCAGTTCTTC
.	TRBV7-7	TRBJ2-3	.	CASSSGLSSDTQYF	TGTGCTAGCAGCTCGGGACTCTCCTCAGATACGCAGTATTTT
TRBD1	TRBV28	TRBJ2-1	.	CASSMKGARRPGDEQFF	TGTGCCAGCAGTATGAAGGGGGCAAGGCGGCCCGGGGATGAGCAGTTCTTC
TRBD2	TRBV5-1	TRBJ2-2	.	CASSPIPSGRETGELFF	TGCGCCAGCAGCCCTATTCCTAGCGGGAGGGAAACCGGGGAGCTGTTTTTT
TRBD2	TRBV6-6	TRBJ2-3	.	CASRTSGREGWYF	TGTGCCAGCAGGACTAGCGGGAGAGAGGGGTGGTATTTT
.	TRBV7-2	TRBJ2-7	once	CASSLGGSKDYEQYF	TGTGCCAGCAGCTTGGGGGGTAGTAAGGATTACGAGCAGTACTTC
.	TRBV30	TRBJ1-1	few	CAWKLMGGVNTEAFF	TGTGCCTGGAAATTAATGGGGGGGGTAAACACTGAAGCTTTCTTT
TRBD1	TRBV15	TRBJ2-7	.	CATSEGQGMYEQYF	TGTGCCACCAGTGAGGGACAGGGAATGTACGAGCAGTACTTC
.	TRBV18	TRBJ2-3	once	CASSPPSRPDTQYF	TGTGCCAGCTCACCACCTTCCCGCCCAGATACGCAGTATTTT
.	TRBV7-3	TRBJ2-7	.	CASSLSGQEQYF	TGTGCCAGCAGCTTAAGCGGACAGGAGCAGTACTTC
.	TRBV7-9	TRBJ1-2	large	CASSPGQQALYGYTF	TGTGCCAGCAGCCCCGGCCAGCAGGCGCTCTATGGCTACACCTTC
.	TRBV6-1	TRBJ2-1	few	CASSDDTSSSYNEQFF	TGTGCCAGCAGTGACGACACCTCGAGCTCCTACAATGAGCAGTTCTTC
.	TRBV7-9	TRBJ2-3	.	CASSPRKQGRDTQYF	TGTGCCAGCAGCCCTCGTAAACAAGGGCGGGATACGCAGTATTTT
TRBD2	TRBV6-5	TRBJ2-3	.	CASSQGAGGPYTQYF	TGTGCCAGCAGCCAAGGGGCGGGAGGGCCTTATACGCAGTATTTT
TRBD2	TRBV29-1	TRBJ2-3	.	CSVAEGFGASGGTDTQYF	TGCAGCGTTGCCGAGGGGTTTGGGGCTAGCGGGGGCACAGATACGCAGTATTTT
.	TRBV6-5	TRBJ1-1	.	CASSYGEGFTEAFF	TGTGCCAGCAGTTACGGAGAAGGGTTCACTGAAGCTTTCTTT
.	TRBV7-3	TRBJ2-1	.	CASSLAQDNEQFF	TGTGCCAGCAGCTTAGCGCAGGACAATGAGCAGTTCTTC
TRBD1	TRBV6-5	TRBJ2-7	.	CASRSDRASYEQYF	TGTGCCAGCAGATCGGACAGGGCTTCCTACGAGCAGTACTTC